One and the same sample provided the 10 T cell receptor beta chains below, sequenced in a study of cytomegalovirus exposure and HLA in healthy donors listed by TCRdb under 2017. Libraries were built with the immunoSEQ multiplex PCR assay. For the multiplex PCR, a mixture combining 60 forward primers for TCR Vbeta segments and 13 reverse primers for TCR Jbeta segments was used. TCRdb retrieved this table from immuneACCESS and kept in-frame rearrangements only. Not all clones are present; in checked studies, unresolved V genes account for under half, and no reason is known for the remainder. The sample table records 60,000 to 85,000 clones. Roughly 15% of the sample is taken by the ten largest. The sequenced material came from PBMCs. These receptors came from a man aged 50 to 59 in good health and CMV-seropositive.

The genes are TRBV30 and TRBJ2-3; TRBD2 agrees at 9 bases. Looked up from germline, CDR1 is GTSNPN and CDR2 is SVGIG (reference sequence). The V gene end was trimmed by 3 bases and the J gene end by 7 bases; junction bases not matched to a gene: 8. There are 14 residues in the CDR3. CDR3 region: CAWRSSGTINTQYF. DNA of the CDR3: TGTGCCTGGAGATCTAGCGGGACAATAAATACGCAGTATTTT.

The rearrangement joins TRBV7-2 to TRBJ1-5; D unclear. V gave up 4 bases and J gave up 4 bases, with 8 bases separating them. Germline V gene data show CDR1 as SGHTA and CDR2 as FQGNSA. This CDR3 contains 13 residues. This chain's CDR3 is CASSSHGNQPQHF. The CDR3 coding sequence is TGTGCCAGCAGCTCGCACGGTAATCAGCCCCAGCATTTT. Together with reference TRBV7-2 and TRBJ1-5, the CDR3 gives the full variable domain: GAGVSQSPSNKVTEKGKDVELRCDPISGHTALYWYRQSLGQGLEFLIYFQGNSAPDKSGLPSDRFSAERTGGSVSTLTIQRTQQEDSAVYLCASSSHGNQPQHFGDGTRLSIL.

V usage is TRBV5-1 and J usage is TRBJ1-1; D is ambiguous. Trimming removed 2 bases at V and 3 bases at J, with 11 bases between. This CDR3 comprises 14 residues. Germline assignment: CDR1 SGHRS and CDR2 YFSETQ. The CDR3 reads CASSFSGRDTEAFF. The CDR3 DNA is TGCGCCAGCAGCTTCTCCGGGAGGGACACTGAAGCTTTCTTT.

This chain connects TRBV6-1 to TRBJ1-1; the match to TRBD1 covers 8 bases. CDR1 is MNHNS, CDR2 SASEGT, per germline. V dropped 8 bases and J dropped 0; count of bases not matched to a gene: 8. CDR3 length: 15 amino acids. The CDR3 is CASPDRGRMNTEAFF. For the CDR3, the DNA is TGTGCCAGCCCTGACAGGGGTCGAATGAACACTGAAGCTTTCTTT.

This chain links TRBV29-1 with TRBJ1-2; 7 nucleotides align to TRBD1. V shed 7 bases, J shed 4 bases, and the junction held 12 bases outside the gene matches. Germline V CDR1 and CDR2: SQVTM, ANQGSEA. This CDR3 contains 14 residues. The chain's CDR3 is CSATQGLVGYGYTF. CDR3 coding DNA: TGCAGCGCAACACAGGGGCTGGTGGGCTATGGCTACACCTTC.

The chain combines TRBV5-1 with TRBJ1-2; D gene ambiguous. Trimming took 1 base from V and 4 from J, leaving 14 bases between them. This CDR3 comprises 15 residues. Germline-derived CDR1 and CDR2 are SGHRS and YFSETQ. In DNA, the CDR3 is TGCGCCAGCAGCTTGAGCCCCTCTCTTGCCTATGGCTACACCTTC. It specifies CASSLSPSLAYGYTF. Using reference TRBV5-1 and TRBJ1-2 for the parts outside the CDR3, the full variable domain is KAGVTQTPRYLIKTRGQQVTLSCSPISGHRSVSWYQQTPGQGLQFLFEYFSETQRNKGNFPGRFSGRQFSNSRSEMNVSTLELGDSALYLCASSLSPSLAYGYTFGSGTRLTVV.

The chain uses TRBV7-2 and TRBJ2-1; TRBD2 agrees at 12 bases. Germline V gene lookup returns CDR1 SGHTA and CDR2 FQGNSA. V dropped 1 base and J dropped 0; count of bases not matched to a gene: 4. CDR3 length: 18 residues. The CDR3 sequence is CASSLGTSGDPSYNEQFF. The CDR3, as DNA: TGTGCCAGCAGCTTAGGGACTAGCGGGGATCCCTCCTACAATGAGCAGTTCTTC.

The chain recombines TRBV20-1 with TRBJ2-3; 8 bases line up with TRBD2. J gave up 8 bases and V 6 bases, and 4 bases lay outside the gene matches. The V gene's germline CDR1 is DFQATT and CDR2 SNEGSKA (reference sequence). This CDR3 region has 11 residues. CDR3 bases: TGCAGTGCCGTCGGGGGGGGTACGCAGTATTTT. Translating it yields CSAVGGGTQYF.

This chain joins TRBV15 and TRBJ2-3, with 9 positions matching TRBD2. Unmatched junction bases numbered 7, after V lost 8 bases and J lost 1 base. Germline V gene data show CDR1 as LNHNV and CDR2 as YYDKDF (reference sequence). This CDR3 spans 15 amino acids. The CDR3 is CATAPAGGGTDTQYF. The CDR3 nucleotides read TGTGCCACCGCCCCCGCGGGGGGGGGCACAGATACGCAGTATTTT.

The chain employs TRBV19 and TRBJ2-1; 7 positions agree with TRBD1. The germline V gene has CDR1 LNHDA and CDR2 SQIVND (reference sequence). CDR3 length: 14 residues. V shed 5 bases, J shed 9 bases, and the junction held 10 bases outside the gene matches. CDR3 sequence: CASSGPGTAVEQFF. In nucleotides, the CDR3 is TGTGCCAGTAGTGGGCCTGGGACAGCCGTTGAGCAGTTCTTC.